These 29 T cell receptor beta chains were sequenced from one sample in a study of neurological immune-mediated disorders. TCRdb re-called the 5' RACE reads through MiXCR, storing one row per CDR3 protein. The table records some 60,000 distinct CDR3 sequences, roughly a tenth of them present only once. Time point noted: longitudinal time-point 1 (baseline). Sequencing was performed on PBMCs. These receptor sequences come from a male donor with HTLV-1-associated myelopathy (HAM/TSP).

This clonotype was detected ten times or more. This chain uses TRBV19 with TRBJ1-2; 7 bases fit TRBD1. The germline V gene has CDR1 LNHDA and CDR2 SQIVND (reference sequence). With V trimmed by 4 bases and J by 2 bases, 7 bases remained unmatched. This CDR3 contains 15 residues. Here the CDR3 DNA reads TGTGCCAGTAGTACGACCGGGACAGAGAACTATGGCTACACCTTC. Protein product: CASSTTGTENYGYTF.

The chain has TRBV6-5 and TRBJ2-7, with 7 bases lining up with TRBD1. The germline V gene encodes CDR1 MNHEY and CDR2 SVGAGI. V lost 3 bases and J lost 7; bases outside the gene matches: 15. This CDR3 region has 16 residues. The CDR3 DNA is TGTGCCAGCAGTTATCGGGTGGTTAAGGGGGCCCGGGAGCAGTACTTC. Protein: CASSYRVVKGAREQYF.

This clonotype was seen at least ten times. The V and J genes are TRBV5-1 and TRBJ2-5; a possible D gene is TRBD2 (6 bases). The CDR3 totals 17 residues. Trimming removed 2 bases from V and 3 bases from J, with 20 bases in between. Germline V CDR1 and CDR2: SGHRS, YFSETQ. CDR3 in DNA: TGCGCCAGCAGCTTCGGCAACGCGGGCGGGGTGGAAGAGACCCAGTACTTC. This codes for CASSFGNAGGVEETQYF.

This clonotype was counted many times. CDR3 in amino acids: CASSPDPGGIYGYTF. CDR3 bases: TGTGCCAGCAGCCCAGATCCGGGAGGTATCTATGGCTACACCTTC. The chain recombines TRBV7-9 with TRBJ1-2; D is unclear. Trimming pared 5 bases from V and 4 bases from J, leaving 17 bases between. The CDR3 runs to 15 residues. Germline V gene sequence: CDR1 SEHNR, CDR2 FQNEAQ (reference sequence).

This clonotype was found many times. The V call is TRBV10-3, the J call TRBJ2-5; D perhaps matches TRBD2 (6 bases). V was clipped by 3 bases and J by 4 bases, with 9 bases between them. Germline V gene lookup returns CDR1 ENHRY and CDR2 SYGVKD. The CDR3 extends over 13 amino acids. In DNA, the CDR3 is TGTGCCATCAGTGAAGCCGGGGGAGAGACCCAGTACTTC. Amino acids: CAISEAGGETQYF.

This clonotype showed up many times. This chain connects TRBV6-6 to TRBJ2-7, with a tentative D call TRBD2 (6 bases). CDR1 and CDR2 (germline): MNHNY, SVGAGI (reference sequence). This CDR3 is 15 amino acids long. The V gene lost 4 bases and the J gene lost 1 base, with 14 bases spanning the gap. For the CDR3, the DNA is TGTGCCAGCAGTTTGAGCAGCGGGCGATCCTACGAGCAGTACTTC. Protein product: CASSLSSGRSYEQYF.

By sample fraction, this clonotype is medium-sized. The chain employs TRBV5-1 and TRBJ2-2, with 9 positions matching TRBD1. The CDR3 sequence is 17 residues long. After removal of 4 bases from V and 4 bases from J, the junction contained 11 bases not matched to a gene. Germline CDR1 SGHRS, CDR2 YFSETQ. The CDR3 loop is CASSQQIGTGPTGELFF. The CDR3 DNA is TGCGCCAGCAGCCAACAAATCGGGACAGGGCCCACCGGGGAGCTGTTTTTT.

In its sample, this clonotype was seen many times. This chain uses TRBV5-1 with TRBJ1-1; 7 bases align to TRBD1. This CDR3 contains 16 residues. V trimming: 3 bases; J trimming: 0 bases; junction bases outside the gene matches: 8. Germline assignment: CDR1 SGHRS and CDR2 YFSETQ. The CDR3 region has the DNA TGCGCCAGCAGCTGGGGGGACAGCTTTATGAACACTGAAGCTTTCTTT. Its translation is CASSWGDSFMNTEAFF.

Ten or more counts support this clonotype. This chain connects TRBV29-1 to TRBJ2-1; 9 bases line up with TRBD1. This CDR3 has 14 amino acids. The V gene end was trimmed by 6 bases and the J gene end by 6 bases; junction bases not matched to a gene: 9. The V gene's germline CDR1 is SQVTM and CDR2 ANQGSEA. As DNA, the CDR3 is TGCAGCGTCGCCGGGACAGGGACAAGCAATGAGCAGTTCTTC. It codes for CSVAGTGTSNEQFF.

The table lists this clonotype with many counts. The CDR3 nucleotides read TGTGCCAGCAGCCGGGGGCTCGAGCAGTACTTC. This encodes CASSRGLEQYF. The V gene is TRBV11-2, the J gene TRBJ2-7; D may be TRBD1 or TRBD2 (6 bases each). The V end lost 5 bases, the J end lost 6 bases, and 8 bases lay between the germline ends. The CDR3 is 11 residues long. Germline V gives CDR1 SGHAT, CDR2 FQNNGV.

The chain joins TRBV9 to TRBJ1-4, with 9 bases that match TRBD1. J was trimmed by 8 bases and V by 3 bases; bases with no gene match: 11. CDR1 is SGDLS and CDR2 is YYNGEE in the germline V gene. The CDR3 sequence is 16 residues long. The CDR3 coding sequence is TGTGCCAGCAGCGCTCCCACCGGGACAGGGTACGAAAAACTGTTTTTT. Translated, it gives CASSAPTGTGYEKLFF. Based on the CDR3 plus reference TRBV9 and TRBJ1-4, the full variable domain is DSGVTQTPKHLITATGQRVTLRCSPRSGDLSVYWYQQSLDQGLQFLIQYYNGEERAKGNILERFSAQQFPDLHSELNLSSLELGDSALYFCASSAPTGTGYEKLFFGSGTQLSVL.

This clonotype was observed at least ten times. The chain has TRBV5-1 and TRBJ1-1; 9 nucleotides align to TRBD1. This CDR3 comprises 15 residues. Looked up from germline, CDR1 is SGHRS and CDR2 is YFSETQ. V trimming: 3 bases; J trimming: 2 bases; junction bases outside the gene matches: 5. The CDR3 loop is CASSSTGQGNTEAFF. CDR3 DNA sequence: TGCGCCAGCAGCTCTACGGGACAGGGAAACACTGAAGCTTTCTTT.

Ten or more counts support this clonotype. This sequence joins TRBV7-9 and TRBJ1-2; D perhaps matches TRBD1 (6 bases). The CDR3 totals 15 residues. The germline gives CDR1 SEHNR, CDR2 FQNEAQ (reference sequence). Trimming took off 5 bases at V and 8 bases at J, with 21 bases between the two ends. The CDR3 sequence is CASSLSRGAVGGYTF. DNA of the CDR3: TGTGCCAGCAGCCTCTCCCGGGGGGCAGTAGGCGGCTACACCTTC.

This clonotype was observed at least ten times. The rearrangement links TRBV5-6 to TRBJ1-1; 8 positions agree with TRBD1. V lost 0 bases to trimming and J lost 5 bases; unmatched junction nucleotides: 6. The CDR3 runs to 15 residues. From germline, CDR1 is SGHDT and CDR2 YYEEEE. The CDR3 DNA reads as TGTGCCAGCAGCTTGGGGCGGGACAGGCATACTGAAGCTTTCTTT. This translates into CASSLGRDRHTEAFF.

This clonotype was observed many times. The CDR3 is CSVLRDRVNTGELFF. The DNA of the CDR3 is TGCAGCGTCCTCCGGGACAGGGTTAACACCGGGGAGCTGTTTTTT. The chain carries TRBV29-1 and TRBJ2-2; TRBD1 agrees at 9 bases. V was pared by 6 bases and J by 2 bases, with 7 bases of the junction left unmatched. Germline V gene lookup returns CDR1 SQVTM and CDR2 ANQGSEA. The CDR3 is 15 amino acids.

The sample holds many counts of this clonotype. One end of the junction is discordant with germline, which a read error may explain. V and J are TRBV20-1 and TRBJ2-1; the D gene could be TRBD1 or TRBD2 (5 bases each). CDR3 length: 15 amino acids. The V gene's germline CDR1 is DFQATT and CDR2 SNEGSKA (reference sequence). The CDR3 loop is CSARGVLSSYNEQFF. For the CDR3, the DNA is TGCAGTGCAAGAGGGGTTTTAAGCTCCTACAATGAGCAGTTCTTC.

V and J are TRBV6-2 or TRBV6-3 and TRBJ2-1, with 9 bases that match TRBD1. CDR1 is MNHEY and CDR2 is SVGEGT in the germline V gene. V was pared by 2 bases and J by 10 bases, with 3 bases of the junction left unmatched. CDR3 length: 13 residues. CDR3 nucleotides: TGTGCCAGCAGTTACGGGACAGGGTGGGAGCAGTTCTTC. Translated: CASSYGTGWEQFF.

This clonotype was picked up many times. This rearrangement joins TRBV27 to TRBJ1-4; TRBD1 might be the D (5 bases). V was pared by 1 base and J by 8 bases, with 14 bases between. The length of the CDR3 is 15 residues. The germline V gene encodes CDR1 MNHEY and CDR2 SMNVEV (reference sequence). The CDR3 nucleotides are TGTGCCAGCAGTTTATACGAGGGTGGGGCCGAAAAACTGTTTTTT. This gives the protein CASSLYEGGAEKLFF.

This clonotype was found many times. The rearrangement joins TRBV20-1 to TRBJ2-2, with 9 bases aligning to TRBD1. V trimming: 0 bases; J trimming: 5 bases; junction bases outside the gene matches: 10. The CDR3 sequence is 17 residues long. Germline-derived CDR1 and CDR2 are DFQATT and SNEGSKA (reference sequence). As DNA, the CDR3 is TGCAGTGCTAGAGATCGGGCCGGACAGGGGTGGACCGGGGAGCTGTTTTTT. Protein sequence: CSARDRAGQGWTGELFF.

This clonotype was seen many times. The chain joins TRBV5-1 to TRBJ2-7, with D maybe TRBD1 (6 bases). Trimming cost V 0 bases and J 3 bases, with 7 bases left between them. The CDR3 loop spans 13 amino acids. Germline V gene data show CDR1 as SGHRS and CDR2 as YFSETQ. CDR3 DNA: TGCGCCAGCAGCTTGGTAGGGGGCTACGAGCAGTACTTC. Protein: CASSLVGGYEQYF.

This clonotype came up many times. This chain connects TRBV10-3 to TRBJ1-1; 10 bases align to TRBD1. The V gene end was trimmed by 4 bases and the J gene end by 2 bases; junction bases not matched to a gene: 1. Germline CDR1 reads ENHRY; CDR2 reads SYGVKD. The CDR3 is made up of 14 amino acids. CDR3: CAISGDRGNTEAFF. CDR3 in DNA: TGTGCCATCAGTGGGGACAGGGGTAACACTGAAGCTTTCTTT.

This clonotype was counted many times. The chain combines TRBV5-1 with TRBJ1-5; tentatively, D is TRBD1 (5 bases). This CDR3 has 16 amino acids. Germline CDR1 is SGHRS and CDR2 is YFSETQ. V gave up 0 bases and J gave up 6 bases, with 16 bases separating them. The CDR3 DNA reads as TGCGCCAGCAGCTTGGATGGGGCCACGGGGGGTCAGCCCCAGCATTTT. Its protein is CASSLDGATGGQPQHF.

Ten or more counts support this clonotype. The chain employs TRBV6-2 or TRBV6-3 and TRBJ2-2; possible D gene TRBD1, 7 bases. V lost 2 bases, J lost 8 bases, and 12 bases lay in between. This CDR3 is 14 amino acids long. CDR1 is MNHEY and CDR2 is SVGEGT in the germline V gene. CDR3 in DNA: TGTGCCAGCAGTTACCAGGGGGGAGTGGGGGAGCTGTTTTTT. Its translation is CASSYQGGVGELFF.

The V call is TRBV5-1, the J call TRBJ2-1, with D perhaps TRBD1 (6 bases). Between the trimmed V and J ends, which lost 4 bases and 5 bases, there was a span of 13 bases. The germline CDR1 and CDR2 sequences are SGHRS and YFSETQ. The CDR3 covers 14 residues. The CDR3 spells CASSPGTGNNEQFF. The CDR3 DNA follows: TGCGCCAGCAGCCCCGGAACAGGGAACAATGAGCAGTTCTTC.

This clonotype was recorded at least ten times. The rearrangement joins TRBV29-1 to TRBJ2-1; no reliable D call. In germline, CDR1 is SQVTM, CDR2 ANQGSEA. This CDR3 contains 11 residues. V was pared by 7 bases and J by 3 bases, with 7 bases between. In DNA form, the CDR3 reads TGCAGCGCTTACTTCTACAATGAGCAGTTCTTC. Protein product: CSAYFYNEQFF.

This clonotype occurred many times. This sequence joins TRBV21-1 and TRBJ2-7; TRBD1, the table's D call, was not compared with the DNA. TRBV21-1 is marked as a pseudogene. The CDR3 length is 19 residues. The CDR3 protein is CASSPKTGTGELFEYEQYF. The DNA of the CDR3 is TGTGCCAGCAGTCCCAAGACCGGGACAGGGGAATTGTTTGAGTACGAGCAGTACTTC.

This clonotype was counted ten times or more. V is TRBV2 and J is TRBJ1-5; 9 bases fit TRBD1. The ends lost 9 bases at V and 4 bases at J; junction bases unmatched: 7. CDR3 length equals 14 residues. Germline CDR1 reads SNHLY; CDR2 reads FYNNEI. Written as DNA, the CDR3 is TGTGCCAGTGGGACAGGGAATTCGAATCAGCCCCAGCATTTT. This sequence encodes CASGTGNSNQPQHF.

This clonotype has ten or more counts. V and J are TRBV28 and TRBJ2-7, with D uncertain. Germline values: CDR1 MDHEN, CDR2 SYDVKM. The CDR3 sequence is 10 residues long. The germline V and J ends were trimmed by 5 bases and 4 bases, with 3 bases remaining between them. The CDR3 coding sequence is TGTGCCAGCAGTAGGTACGAGCAGTACTTC. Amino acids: CASSRYEQYF.

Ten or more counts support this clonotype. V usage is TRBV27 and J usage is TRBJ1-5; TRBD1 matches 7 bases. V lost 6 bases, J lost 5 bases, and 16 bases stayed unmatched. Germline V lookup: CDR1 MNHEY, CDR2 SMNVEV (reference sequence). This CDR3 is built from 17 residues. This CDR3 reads CASSPGRAGGTHQPQHF. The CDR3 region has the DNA TGTGCCAGCAGCCCCGGTCGGGCAGGGGGAACCCATCAGCCCCAGCATTTT.